This record covers a single T cell receptor (beta chain). Antigen specificity is unknown. Profiled with immunoSEQ multiplex PCR; TCRdb holds only in-frame clones, not every one. This sample carries roughly 330,000 clones, roughly 70% of them seen once, and the ten largest clones take about 6.7%. The V end lost 2 bases, the J end lost 5 bases, and 15 bases lay between the germline ends. Looked up from germline, CDR1 is SGHRS and CDR2 is YFSETQ. The CDR3 is 15 amino acids. This entry comes from a study of cytotoxic CD8 clonotypes in ibrutinib-treated CLL. Whole-study context: Partial responses totalled about 24 and complete responses 2; after median around six years, approximately 15 remained remitted and roughly twelve progressed.

General observations from the study: Few clonotypes were public, and these shrank or held steady under treatment. Collection times varied between progressing and sustained-remission patients. Clonality measured at baseline exceeded age-matched healthy donors, tracking circulating CD8+ T-cell counts.

The chain is built from TRBV5-1 and TRBJ2-3; unclear D gene. The TCR comes from a human donor with chronic lymphocytic leukemia. Sequencing was performed on PBMCs, taken after 36 months of ibrutinib treatment. The CDR3 coding sequence is TGCGCCAGCAGCTTCCAAGAAGTGTTGATAGATACGCAGTATTTT. It specifies CASSFQEVLIDTQYF.